The clone carrying this TCR beta chain was seen a handful of times. Antigen unknown. This sample stems from a study of shared clonotypes between healthy human individuals. Study-wide background: Donors, aged 18 to 49, were two women and three men. Whole-study findings and limits: Clonotypes that were shared across a handful of donors made up around 4.6% of naive CD4 clonotypes.

Every subset had its genomic DNA shared out evenly among several immunoSEQ plates. Data came from immunoSEQ multiplex PCR; TCRdb stores just in-frame clones and leaves some out. Seen here are approximately 1,000,000 clones, roughly 80% observed once, and the top ten hold more than 0.85%. The CDR3 is 13 residues long. Germline assignment: CDR1 SGHRS and CDR2 YFSETQ. With 7 bases removed from V and 3 bases from J, the gap between germline ends came to 14 bases. This receptor was taken from a man between 18 and 35 years old in good health. Some clones in this sample may be carry-over from other donors' samples. Sequencing input: memory CD4+ T cells from PBMCs. Subset specified: CD45RA-negative fraction. This chain uses TRBV5-1 with TRBJ2-7, with unresolved D. The CDR3 DNA sequence: TGCGCCAGCGGCCTCGGTGCAGGCTACGAGCAGTACTTC. Translation: CASGLGAGYEQYF.